This T cell receptor beta chain stems from a study of regulatory T cells in long-lasting Graves disease (dated by TCRdb to about 2021). Regarding the research as a whole: Antithyroid drugs had been taken for less than 3 months by newly diagnosed Graves' disease patients. Peripheral blood TCR sequencing and RNA sequencing compared persistent Graves' disease patients with newly diagnosed Graves' disease patients. The study took place in China and was registered as a clinical trial. A total of approximately 35 samples underwent TCR sequencing: around 13 from persistent and approximately 20 from newly diagnosed Graves' disease patients.

Counted from cysteine to phenylalanine, this CDR3 has 15 amino acids. Only the CDR3 DNA is retained, 45 bases long and in frame from the first base. Trimming takes 4 bases from V and 3 bases from J, and the germline ends sit 17 bases apart. The germline V gene sets CDR1 to SGHRS and CDR2 to YFSETQ. The full study reports these points: Only the TCR beta chain was sequenced and analyzed. The authors acknowledged the small sample size as a limitation that may reduce accuracy. Patients with persistent disease shared more public clonotypes (approximately 2,500) than newly diagnosed patients did (roughly 970). Because the primary lesion, thyroid tissue, could not be accessed, the study looked at peripheral blood alone. Preferential use of TRBV28, TRBJ1-2 and TRBJ2-5 was observed in persistent disease, whereas TRBV20-1 and TRBJ2-1 were favored in newly diagnosed disease. Compared with newly diagnosed patients, persistent Graves' disease patients had lower TCR Shannon entropy and fewer highly expanded clones, which suggests clonal expansion.

Library creation used multiplex PCR. The sequencer listed for this sample is Illumina HiSeq 4000. CDR3 regions were amplified by Arm-PCR with iRepertoire HTBI primers to construct TCR beta libraries. Before sequencing, the PCR products underwent gel purification. The authors' pipeline ran thus. Gene usage analysis of CDR3 amino acid clonotypes used the approximately 62 TRBV and more than 13 TRBJ segments found across samples. COPE and FqMerger were used to merge filtered high-quality paired reads into contigs. BLAST was used to align contigs to IMGT TRBV, TRBD and TRBJ reference genes, and CDR3 was defined according to IMGT. Any clonotype with a frequency above 0.1% was classified as a highly expanded clone. Repertoire diversity was measured by Shannon entropy, and V-J evenness by the Gini coefficient. Clonotypes shared by more than one individual were considered public. TCRdb redid the processing of the public reads, applying fastp at Q25 and MiXCR, and retained in-frame beta chains. Duplicate CDR3 protein sequences are folded into a single record with the most common DNA and genes. The V and J calls follow TCRdb's processing rather than the paper's. This sample gives 550,000 to 700,000 distinct CDR3 sequences in total; roughly 16% of them show up just once. The top ten clones comprise around 12% of the sample.

Read against the paper, the sample's time point label means: newly diagnosed GD, antithyroid drugs for less than 3 months. For both TCR sequencing and RNA sequencing, RNA was extracted from PBMCs using TRIzol. The diagnosis of Graves' disease followed American Thyroid Association guidelines. The patients came from an endocrinology department in Xi'an, China. Each patient gave roughly 8.4 milliliters of peripheral blood, collected in an EDTA anticoagulant tube. Ficoll Paque Plus density gradient separation was used to isolate PBMCs, and no further T cell sorting was performed. RNA quality was checked with an Agilent 2100 Bioanalyzer and agarose gel, and concentration with a NanoDrop 2000. In its sample, this clonotype was seen once. Its specific antigen is unknown. No base quality values were provided; no much bigger clone lies one nucleotide off. A lone read gives weak evidence. The data were also submitted as part of a second study, on T cells in Graves' hyperthyroidism and ophthalmopathy. The second study's paper adds: Stable Graves' hyperthyroidism was defined as the absence of progression to ophthalmopathy over 18 months of follow-up. Hyperthyroidism patients were newly diagnosed, with disease duration under 2 months, and aged 18 to 65 years. The study excluded patients with uncontrolled infections, other autoimmune diseases, pregnancy or lactation. Diagnoses relied on clinical symptoms, serum thyroxine and TRAb, thyroid ultrasound and orbital computed tomography. A first-round RT-PCR of the TCR CDR3 used the HTBI primer set with the Qiagen OneStep RT-PCR kit. Blood samples also contained most of the expanded thyroid clonotypes (frequency above 0.001), which suggests that blood repertoires may reflect thyroid immune responses. A model built on a 13 V-J signature distinguished ophthalmopathy from stable hyperthyroidism, reaching around 90% sensitivity and approximately 83% specificity in cross-validation and 80%/75% in testing. In validation, the model predicted progression to ophthalmopathy with 55% to 71% sensitivity and about 72% specificity, a median of 6.5 months before onset. To identify distinguishing TCR V-J signatures, a discovery cohort of 100 patients was used, comprising fewer than 45 with Graves' ophthalmopathy and about 59 with stable Graves' hyperthyroidism. An independent validation cohort of 18 to 20 hyperthyroidism patients and about 16 patients who later progressed to ophthalmopathy tested prospective prediction of ophthalmopathy. The 100 or so discovery patients were randomly divided into training and test sets at a 7:3 ratio. Thyroid tissue and blood T-cell repertoires from about six Graves' hyperthyroidism patients were also compared in the study. Once sampling was done, hyperthyroidism patients were given methimazole at a starting dose of 30 mg daily, whereas ophthalmopathy patients were given high-dose intravenous methylprednisolone. Libraries were constructed in a second round of multiplex PCR, after which size selection and purification were carried out. Sequencing of the libraries was done on an Illumina HiSeq2000 using paired-end 100 bp reads. Raw data were processed with SOAPnuke, discarding reads with adapters, uncalled bases, mean Phred below 15, or no exact constant-primer or identifier match. High-quality paired reads were merged using COPE v1.2.5, and each unique nucleotide sequence was defined as a clonotype. MiTCR v1.1 was used to align clonotypes to the IMGT TRBV, TRBD and TRBJ reference segments. Analysis was restricted to V-J combinations with a frequency above 0.0001, which covered over 98% of repertoires. A TCS score was defined as the ratio of F50 (clonal expansion) to E x V (chaos), with BLOSUM62-based TCRdist applied between CDR3 peptides within each V-J. Welch's t-statistics and random forest reduced roughly 540 V-J features to some 14, which were used in a naive Bayes classifier (R e1071). Sample size was not statistically predetermined, and blinding of investigators to group allocation was not performed. TCR Vbeta CDR3 sequencing of roughly 140 peripheral blood samples (over 40 ophthalmopathy, approximately 80 hyperthyroidism and roughly 17 progressor patients) is reported in the paper.

The clonotype was recovered from a man younger than 35 with Graves disease. Donor details come from another sample of the same person, matched by shared clones. The source material was peripheral blood mononuclear cells (PBMCs), sampled at new diagnosis, from a patient treated with antithyroid drugs. The chain was built from TRBV5-1 and TRBJ2-7; the D gene is possibly TRBD2, with 6 bases matching. Here is the DNA: TGCGCCAGCAGCATCTCTCTAGCGACCAGCTACGAGCAGTACTTC. It is translated as CASSISLATSYEQYF.